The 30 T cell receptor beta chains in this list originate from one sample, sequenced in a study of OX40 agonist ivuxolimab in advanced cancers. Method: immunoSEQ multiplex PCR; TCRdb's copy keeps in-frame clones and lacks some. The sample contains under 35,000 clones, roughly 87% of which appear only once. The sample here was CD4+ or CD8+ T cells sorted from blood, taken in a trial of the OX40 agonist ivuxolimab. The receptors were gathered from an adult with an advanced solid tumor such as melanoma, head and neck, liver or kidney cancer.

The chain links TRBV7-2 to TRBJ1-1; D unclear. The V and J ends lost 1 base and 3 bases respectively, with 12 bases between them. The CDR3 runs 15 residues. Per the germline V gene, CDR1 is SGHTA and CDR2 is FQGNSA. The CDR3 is CASSLVSVRHTEAFF. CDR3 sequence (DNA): TGTGCCAGCAGCTTAGTAAGCGTGAGGCACACTGAAGCTTTCTTT.

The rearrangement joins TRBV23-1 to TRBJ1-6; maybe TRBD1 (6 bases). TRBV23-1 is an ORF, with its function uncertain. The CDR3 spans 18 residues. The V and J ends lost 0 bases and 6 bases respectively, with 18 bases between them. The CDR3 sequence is CASSQSFAGGEGNSPLHF. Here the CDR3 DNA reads TGCGCCAGCAGTCAATCATTTGCCGGGGGCGAAGGTAATTCACCCCTCCACTTT.

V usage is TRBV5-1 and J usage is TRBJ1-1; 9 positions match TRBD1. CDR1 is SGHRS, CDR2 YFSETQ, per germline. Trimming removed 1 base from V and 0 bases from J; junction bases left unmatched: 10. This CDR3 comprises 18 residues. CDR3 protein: CASSLRVLGTGLNTEAFF. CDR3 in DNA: TGCGCCAGCAGCTTGAGGGTTCTTGGGACAGGGTTGAACACTGAAGCTTTCTTT.

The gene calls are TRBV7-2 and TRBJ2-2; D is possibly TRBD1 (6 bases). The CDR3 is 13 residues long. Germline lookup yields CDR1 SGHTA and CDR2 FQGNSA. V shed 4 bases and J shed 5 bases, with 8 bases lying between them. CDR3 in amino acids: CASSWTATGELFF. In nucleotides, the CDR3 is TGTGCCAGCAGCTGGACAGCTACCGGGGAGCTGTTTTTT.

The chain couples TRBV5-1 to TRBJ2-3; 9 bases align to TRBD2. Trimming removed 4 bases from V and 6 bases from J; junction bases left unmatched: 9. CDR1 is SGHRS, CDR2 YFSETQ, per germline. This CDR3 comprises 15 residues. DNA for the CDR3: TGCGCCAGCAGCCGGGCCCTAGCGGGGAGGGATACGCAGTATTTT. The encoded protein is CASSRALAGRDTQYF.

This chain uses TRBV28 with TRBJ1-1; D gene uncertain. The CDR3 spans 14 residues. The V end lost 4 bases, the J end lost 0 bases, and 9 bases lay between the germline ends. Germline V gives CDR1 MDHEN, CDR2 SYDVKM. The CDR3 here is CASSSGKMNTEAFF. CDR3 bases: TGTGCCAGCAGTTCGGGAAAGATGAACACTGAAGCTTTCTTT.

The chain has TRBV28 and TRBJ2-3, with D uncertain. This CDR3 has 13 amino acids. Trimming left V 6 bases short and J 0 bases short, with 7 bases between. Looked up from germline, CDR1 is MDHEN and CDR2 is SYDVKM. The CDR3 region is CASSRYSTDTQYF. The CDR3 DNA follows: TGTGCCAGCAGCCGATACAGCACAGATACGCAGTATTTT.

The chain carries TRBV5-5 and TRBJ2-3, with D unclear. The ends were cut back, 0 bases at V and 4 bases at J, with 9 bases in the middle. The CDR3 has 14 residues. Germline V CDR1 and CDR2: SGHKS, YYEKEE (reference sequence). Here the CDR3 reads CASSLAEYSDTQYF. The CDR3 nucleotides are TGTGCCAGCAGCTTGGCCGAATATTCAGATACGCAGTATTTT.

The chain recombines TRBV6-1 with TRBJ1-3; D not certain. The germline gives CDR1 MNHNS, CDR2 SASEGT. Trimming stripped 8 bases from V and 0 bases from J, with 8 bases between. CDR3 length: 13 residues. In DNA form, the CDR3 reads TGTGCCAGCGAGGCCTCCTCTGGAAACACCATATATTTT. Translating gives CASEASSGNTIYF.

The CDR3 here is CSVGTGSYEQYF. CDR3 nucleotides: TGCAGCGTCGGGACAGGTTCCTACGAGCAGTACTTC. This sequence joins TRBV29-1 and TRBJ2-7; 8 bases match TRBD1. This CDR3 spans 12 amino acids. V was pared by 6 bases and J by 1 base, with 2 bases of the junction left unmatched. Germline values: CDR1 SQVTM, CDR2 ANQGSEA.

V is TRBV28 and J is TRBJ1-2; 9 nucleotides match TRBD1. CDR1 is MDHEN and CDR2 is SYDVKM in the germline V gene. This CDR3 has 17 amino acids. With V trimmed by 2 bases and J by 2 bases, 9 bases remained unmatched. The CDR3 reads CASSLTGTGSGNYGYTF. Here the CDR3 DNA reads TGTGCCAGCAGTTTAACCGGGACAGGGAGTGGAAACTATGGCTACACCTTC.

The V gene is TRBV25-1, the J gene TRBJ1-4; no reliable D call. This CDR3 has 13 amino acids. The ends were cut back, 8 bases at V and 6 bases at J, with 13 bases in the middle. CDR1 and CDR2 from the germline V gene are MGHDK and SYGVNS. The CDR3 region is CASRHWVDEKLFF. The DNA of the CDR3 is TGTGCCAGCCGTCACTGGGTGGATGAAAAACTGTTTTTT.

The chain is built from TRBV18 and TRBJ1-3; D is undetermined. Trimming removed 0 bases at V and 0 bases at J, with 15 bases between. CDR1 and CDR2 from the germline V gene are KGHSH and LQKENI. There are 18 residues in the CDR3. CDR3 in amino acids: CASSPPGSVGISGNTIYF. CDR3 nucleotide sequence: TGTGCCAGCTCACCACCGGGGTCGGTGGGTATCTCTGGAAACACCATATATTTT.

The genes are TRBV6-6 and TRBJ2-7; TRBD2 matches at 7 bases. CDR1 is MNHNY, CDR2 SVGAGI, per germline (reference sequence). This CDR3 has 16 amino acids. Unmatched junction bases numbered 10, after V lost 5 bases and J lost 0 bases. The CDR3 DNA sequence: TGTGCCAGCAGTCATCCTTCTAGCGGTAGCTCCTACGAGCAGTACTTC. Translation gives CASSHPSSGSSYEQYF.

DNA for the CDR3: TGCGCCAGCAGCTTAGGACACAATTTTTACGAGCAGTACTTC. Translating gives CASSLGHNFYEQYF. The chain uses TRBV5-1 and TRBJ2-7; maybe TRBD1 (5 bases). In germline, CDR1 is SGHRS, CDR2 YFSETQ. Trimming shortened V by 2 bases and J by 4 bases, and 13 bases separated the two germline ends. The CDR3 covers 14 residues. Full variable domain (remainder filled in from reference TRBV5-1 and TRBJ2-7): KAGVTQTPRYLIKTRGQQVTLSCSPISGHRSVSWYQQTPGQGLQFLFEYFSETQRNKGNFPGRFSGRQFSNSRSEMNVSTLELGDSALYLCASSLGHNFYEQYFGPGTRLTVT.

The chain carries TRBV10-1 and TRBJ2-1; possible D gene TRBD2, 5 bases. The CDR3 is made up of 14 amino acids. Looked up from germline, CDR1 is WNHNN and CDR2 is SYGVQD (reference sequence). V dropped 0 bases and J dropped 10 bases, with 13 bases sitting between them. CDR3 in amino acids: CASSESKGVGEQFF. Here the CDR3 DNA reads TGCGCCAGCAGTGAGTCGAAGGGAGTGGGGGAGCAGTTCTTC.

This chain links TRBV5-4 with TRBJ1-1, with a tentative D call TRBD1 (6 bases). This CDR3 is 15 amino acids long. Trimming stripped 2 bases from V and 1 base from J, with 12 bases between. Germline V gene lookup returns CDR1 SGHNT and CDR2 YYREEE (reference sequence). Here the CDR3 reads CASSLGGRGNTEAFF. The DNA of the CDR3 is TGTGCCAGCAGCTTAGGGGGTAGGGGGAACACTGAAGCTTTCTTT.

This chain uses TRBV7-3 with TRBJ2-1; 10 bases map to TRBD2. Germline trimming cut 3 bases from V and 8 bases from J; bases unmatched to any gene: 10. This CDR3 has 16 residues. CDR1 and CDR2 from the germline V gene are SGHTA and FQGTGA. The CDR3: CASSFSSRLAGDEQFF. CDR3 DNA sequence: TGTGCCAGCAGCTTTTCATCGAGACTAGCGGGCGATGAGCAGTTCTTC.

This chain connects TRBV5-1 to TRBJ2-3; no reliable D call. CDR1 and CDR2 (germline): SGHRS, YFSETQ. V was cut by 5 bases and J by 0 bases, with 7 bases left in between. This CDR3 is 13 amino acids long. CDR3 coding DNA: TGCGCCAGCAGAAAAGGTAGCACAGATACGCAGTATTTT. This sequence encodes CASRKGSTDTQYF.

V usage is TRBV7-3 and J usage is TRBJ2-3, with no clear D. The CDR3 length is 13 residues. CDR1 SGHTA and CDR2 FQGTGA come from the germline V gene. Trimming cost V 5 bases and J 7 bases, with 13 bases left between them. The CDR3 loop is CASSLAVENTQYF. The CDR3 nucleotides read TGTGCCAGCAGCCTCGCCGTCGAGAATACGCAGTATTTT. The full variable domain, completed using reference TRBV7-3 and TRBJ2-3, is GAGVSQTPSNKVTEKGKYVELRCDPISGHTALYWYRQSLGQGPEFLIYFQGTGAADDSGLPNDRFFAVRPEGSVSTLKIQRTERGDSAVYLCASSLAVENTQYFGPGTRLTVL.

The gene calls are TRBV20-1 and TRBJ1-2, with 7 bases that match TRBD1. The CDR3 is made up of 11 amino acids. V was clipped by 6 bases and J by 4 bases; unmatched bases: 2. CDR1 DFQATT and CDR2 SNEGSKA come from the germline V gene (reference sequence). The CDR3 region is CSARTGYGYTF. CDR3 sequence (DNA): TGCAGTGCCAGGACAGGCTATGGCTACACCTTC.

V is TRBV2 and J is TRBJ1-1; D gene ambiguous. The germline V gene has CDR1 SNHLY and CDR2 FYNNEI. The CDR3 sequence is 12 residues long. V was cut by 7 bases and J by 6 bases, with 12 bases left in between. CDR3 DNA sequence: TGTGCCAGCAAGAGAAGGAGCTCTGAAGCTTTCTTT. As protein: CASKRRSSEAFF.

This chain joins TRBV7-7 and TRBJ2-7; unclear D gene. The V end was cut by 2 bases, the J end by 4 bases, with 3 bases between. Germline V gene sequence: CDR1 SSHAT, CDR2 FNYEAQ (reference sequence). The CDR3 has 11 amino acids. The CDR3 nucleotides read TGTGCCAGCAGCTTATGGTACGAGCAGTACTTC. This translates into CASSLWYEQYF.

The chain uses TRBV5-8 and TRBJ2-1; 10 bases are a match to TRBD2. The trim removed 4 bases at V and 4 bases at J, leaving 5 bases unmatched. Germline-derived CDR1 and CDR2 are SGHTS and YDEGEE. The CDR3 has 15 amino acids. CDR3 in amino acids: CASSLGLAEYNEQFF. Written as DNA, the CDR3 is TGTGCCAGCAGCCTCGGACTAGCGGAATACAATGAGCAGTTCTTC. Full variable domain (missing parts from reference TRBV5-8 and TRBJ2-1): EAGVTQSPTHLIKTRGQQATLRCSPISGHTSVYWYQQALGLGLQFLLWYDEGEERNRGNFPPRFSGRQFPNYSSELNVNALELEDSALYLCASSLGLAEYNEQFFGPGTRLTVL.

The DNA for the CDR3 is TGTGCCAGCAGTTACAAGCGGCTACCTTACAATGAGCAGTTCTTC. Its translation is CASSYKRLPYNEQFF. The chain employs TRBV6-5 and TRBJ2-1, with a possible D match to TRBD2 (5 bases). V lost 2 bases to trimming and J lost 4 bases, with 12 bases between them. This CDR3 is built from 15 residues. Germline CDR1 is MNHEY and CDR2 is SVGAGI.

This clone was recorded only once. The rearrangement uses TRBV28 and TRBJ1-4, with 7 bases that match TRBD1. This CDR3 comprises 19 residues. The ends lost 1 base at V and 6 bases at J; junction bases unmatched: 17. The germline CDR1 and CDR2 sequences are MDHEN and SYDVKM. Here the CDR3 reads CASSLFGFEQGIFHEKLFF. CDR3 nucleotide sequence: TGTGCCAGCAGTTTATTTGGTTTTGAACAGGGGATTTTTCATGAAAAACTGTTTTTT.

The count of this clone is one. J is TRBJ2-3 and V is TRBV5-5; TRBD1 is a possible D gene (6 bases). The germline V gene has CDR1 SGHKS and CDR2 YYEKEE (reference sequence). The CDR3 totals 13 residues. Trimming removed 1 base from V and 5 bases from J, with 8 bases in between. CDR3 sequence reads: CASSLIGGDTQYF. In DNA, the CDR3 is TGTGCCAGCAGCTTGATAGGGGGAGATACGCAGTATTTT.

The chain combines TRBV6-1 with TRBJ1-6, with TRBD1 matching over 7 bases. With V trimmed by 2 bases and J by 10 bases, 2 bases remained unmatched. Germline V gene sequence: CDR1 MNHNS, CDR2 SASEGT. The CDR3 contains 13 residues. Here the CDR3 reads CASSETGVSPLHF. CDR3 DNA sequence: TGTGCCAGCAGTGAAACAGGGGTGTCACCCCTCCACTTT.

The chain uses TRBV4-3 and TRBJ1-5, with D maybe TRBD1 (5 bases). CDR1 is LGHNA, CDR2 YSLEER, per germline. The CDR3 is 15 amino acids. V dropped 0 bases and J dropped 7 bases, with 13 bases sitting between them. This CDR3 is CASSQEVTGEQPQHF. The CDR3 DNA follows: TGCGCCAGCAGCCAAGAGGTAACGGGGGAGCAGCCCCAGCATTTT.

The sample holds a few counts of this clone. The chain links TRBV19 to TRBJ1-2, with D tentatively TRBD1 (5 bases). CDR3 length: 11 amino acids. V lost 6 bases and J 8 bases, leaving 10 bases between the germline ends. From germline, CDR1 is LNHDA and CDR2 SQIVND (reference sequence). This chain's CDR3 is CASSLGEGYTF. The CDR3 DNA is TGTGCCAGTAGCCTGGGGGAGGGCTACACCTTC. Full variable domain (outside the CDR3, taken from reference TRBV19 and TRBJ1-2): DGGITQSPKYLFRKEGQNVTLSCEQNLNHDAMYWYRQDPGQGLRLIYYSQIVNDFQKGDIAEGYSVSREKKESFPLTVTSAQKNPTAFYLCASSLGEGYTFGSGTRLTVV.